Listed below are T cell receptor beta chains from one sample, sequenced in a study of Ad26.COV2.S vaccination and SARS-CoV-2 variants. Sequencing was performed with immunoSEQ multiplex PCR; in TCRdb, only in-frame clones are kept and a portion is missing. This table has about 400,000 clones, around 91% appearing once. This specimen consisted of peripheral blood, obtained in a trial of Ad26.COV2.S vaccine versus placebo. The receptors derive from a person aged 18 to 65 who received the Ad26.COV2.S COVID-19 vaccine or a placebo. Each CDR3 is given with its conserved first and last residue. Each record gives: clone size, D gene, V gene, J gene, CDR3 protein, CDR3 DNA. D genes are given only for firm matches. Rows may omit the clone size; those that give it use once, few, many or a size class.

size: NA; D: TRBD1; V: TRBV24-1; J: TRBJ2-5; CDR3: CATSDSATGYQETQYF; DNA: TGTGCCACCAGTGATTCGGCGACAGGGTACCAAGAGACCCAGTACTTC
size: NA; D: NA; V: TRBV28; J: TRBJ2-5; CDR3: CASKSSETQYF; DNA: TGTGCCAGCAAGAGCAGCGAGACCCAGTACTTC
size: NA; D: NA; V: TRBV5-1; J: TRBJ2-5; CDR3: CASSLAQKETQYF; DNA: TGCGCCAGCAGCTTGGCACAGAAAGAGACCCAGTACTTC
size: NA; D: TRBD2; V: TRBV7-9; J: TRBJ2-1; CDR3: CASSLGGLAGLYNEQFF; DNA: TGTGCCAGCAGCTTAGGGGGACTAGCGGGCCTCTACAATGAGCAGTTCTTC
size: once; D: NA; V: TRBV7-9; J: TRBJ1-6; CDR3: CASSLGRRIGSPLHF; DNA: TGTGCCAGCAGCTTAGGTCGCCGCATTGGGTCACCCCTCCACTTT
size: NA; D: NA; V: TRBV28; J: TRBJ2-5; CDR3: CASSSLHYQETQYF; DNA: TGTGCCAGCAGTTCTCTACACTACCAAGAGACCCAGTACTTC
size: NA; D: TRBD1; V: TRBV7-9; J: TRBJ2-7; CDR3: CASRGTGESREQYF; DNA: TGTGCCAGCAGGGGGACAGGGGAATCACGCGAGCAGTACTTC
size: NA; D: TRBD2; V: TRBV5-6; J: TRBJ2-1; CDR3: CASSFGTSLDEQFF; DNA: TGTGCCAGCAGCTTCGGGACTAGCTTGGATGAGCAGTTCTTC
size: NA; D: TRBD2; V: TRBV19; J: TRBJ2-3; CDR3: CASSIGALAGGPDTQYF; DNA: TGTGCCAGTAGTATAGGGGCACTAGCGGGAGGGCCAGATACGCAGTATTTT
size: NA; D: TRBD2; V: TRBV28; J: TRBJ2-7; CDR3: CASRTAGGPDEQYF; DNA: TGTGCCAGCAGGACGGCGGGAGGGCCCGACGAGCAGTACTTC
size: NA; D: NA; V: TRBV19; J: TRBJ2-3; CDR3: CASRAFTDTQYF; DNA: TGTGCCAGTAGGGCTTTCACAGATACGCAGTATTTT
size: NA; D: NA; V: TRBV12-3/TRBV12-4; J: TRBJ1-4; CDR3: CASSTRGFEKLFF; DNA: TGTGCCAGCAGTACGCGGGGTTTCGAAAAACTGTTTTTT
size: NA; D: NA; V: TRBV30; J: TRBJ1-1; CDR3: CAWRRFGGTEAFF; DNA: TGTGCCTGGAGAAGGTTTGGTGGCACTGAAGCTTTCTTT
size: NA; D: TRBD2; V: TRBV30; J: TRBJ2-1; CDR3: CAWTFGGKSYNEQFF; DNA: TGTGCCTGGACCTTCGGGGGGAAATCCTACAATGAGCAGTTCTTC
size: NA; D: TRBD2; V: TRBV4-1; J: TRBJ2-1; CDR3: CASSQGASGTYNEQFF; DNA: TGCGCCAGCAGCCAAGGGGCTAGCGGGACCTACAATGAGCAGTTCTTC
size: NA; D: NA; V: TRBV7-9; J: TRBJ2-1; CDR3: CASSHRSSGSVQFF; DNA: TGTGCCAGCAGCCACCGCAGCAGTGGGTCTGTGCAGTTCTTC
size: NA; D: TRBD2; V: TRBV12-5; J: TRBJ2-1; CDR3: CASGLAGLVRNEQFF; DNA: TGTGCTAGTGGTTTGGCCGGACTAGTACGCAATGAGCAGTTCTTC
size: NA; D: TRBD1; V: TRBV28; J: TRBJ2-1; CDR3: CASSPTTGRGYNEQFF; DNA: TGTGCCAGCAGTCCAACGACAGGGAGAGGATACAATGAGCAGTTCTTC
size: NA; D: NA; V: TRBV5-1; J: TRBJ2-6; CDR3: CASSLDGFPGANVLTF; DNA: TGCGCCAGCAGCTTGGATGGGTTCCCTGGGGCCAACGTCCTGACTTTC
size: NA; D: TRBD2; V: TRBV7-9; J: TRBJ2-1; CDR3: CASSGTSGRTQFF; DNA: TGTGCCAGCAGCGGGACTAGCGGGAGGACACAGTTCTTC
size: NA; D: NA; V: TRBV6-4; J: TRBJ1-1; CDR3: CASSEVGGFGGPGAEAFF; DNA: TGTGCCAGCAGTGAAGTGGGAGGGTTCGGCGGGCCCGGGGCTGAAGCTTTCTTT
size: NA; D: TRBD1; V: TRBV7-2; J: TRBJ2-3; CDR3: CASRHAGGGDTQYF; DNA: TGTGCCAGCAGACACGCAGGGGGCGGGGATACGCAGTATTTT
size: NA; D: NA; V: TRBV28; J: TRBJ1-2; CDR3: CASSTGSAPLTYGYTF; DNA: TGTGCCAGCAGCACGGGGTCGGCACCTTTAACTTATGGCTACACCTTC
size: NA; D: NA; V: TRBV6-5; J: TRBJ2-5; CDR3: CASSYRGNQETQYF; DNA: TGTGCCAGCAGTTATCGCGGGAACCAAGAGACCCAGTACTTC
size: NA; D: NA; V: TRBV2; J: TRBJ2-7; CDR3: CASSKETSHEQYF; DNA: TGTGCCAGCAGTAAGGAGACAAGCCACGAGCAGTACTTC
size: NA; D: TRBD1; V: TRBV19; J: TRBJ1-1; CDR3: CASSFWGTEKNTEAFF; DNA: TGTGCCAGTAGTTTTTGGGGGACAGAAAAGAACACTGAAGCTTTCTTT
size: NA; D: TRBD1; V: TRBV28; J: TRBJ2-7; CDR3: CASNRDRGYEQYF; DNA: TGTGCCAGCAACCGGGACAGGGGTTACGAGCAGTACTTC
size: NA; D: NA; V: TRBV21-1; J: TRBJ2-7; CDR3: CASSTPGTGSYEQYF; DNA: TGTGCCAGCAGCACCCCCGGGACAGGGTCCTACGAGCAGTACTTC
size: NA; D: NA; V: TRBV28; J: TRBJ1-2; CDR3: CASSQQRPNYGYTF; DNA: TGTGCCAGCAGCCAGCAGCGGCCAAACTATGGCTACACCTTC
size: NA; D: TRBD2; V: TRBV10-3; J: TRBJ2-7; CDR3: CAISDGGREAYEQYF; DNA: TGTGCCATCAGTGACGGGGGGCGGGAGGCCTACGAGCAGTACTTC
size: NA; D: NA; V: TRBV18; J: TRBJ2-7; CDR3: CASSPLGTGTYEQYF; DNA: TGTGCCAGCTCACCCCTCGGGACGGGAACCTACGAGCAGTACTTC
size: NA; D: TRBD2; V: TRBV15; J: TRBJ2-7; CDR3: CATSRDPSGSYEQYF; DNA: TGTGCCACCAGCAGAGATCCCAGCGGGAGCTACGAGCAGTACTTC
size: NA; D: TRBD2; V: TRBV6-5; J: TRBJ2-1; CDR3: CASRMPGLRGEQFF; DNA: TGTGCCAGCAGAATGCCGGGACTACGCGGTGAGCAGTTCTTC
size: NA; D: NA; V: TRBV7-6; J: TRBJ2-1; CDR3: CASSLARTSNEQFF; DNA: TGTGCCAGCAGCTTAGCGAGGACAAGCAATGAGCAGTTCTTC
size: NA; D: TRBD2; V: TRBV9; J: TRBJ2-3; CDR3: CASSVGTRYTDTQYF; DNA: TGTGCCAGCAGCGTGGGGACTAGATACACAGATACGCAGTATTTT
size: NA; D: NA; V: TRBV9; J: TRBJ1-4; CDR3: CASSVGAGSNEKLFF; DNA: TGTGCCAGCAGCGTAGGGGCCGGTAGTAATGAAAAACTGTTTTTT
size: NA; D: NA; V: TRBV3-1/TRBV3-2; J: TRBJ2-2; CDR3: CASSPLRLGELFF; DNA: TGTGCCAGCAGCCCGCTTCGGTTAGGGGAGCTGTTTTTT